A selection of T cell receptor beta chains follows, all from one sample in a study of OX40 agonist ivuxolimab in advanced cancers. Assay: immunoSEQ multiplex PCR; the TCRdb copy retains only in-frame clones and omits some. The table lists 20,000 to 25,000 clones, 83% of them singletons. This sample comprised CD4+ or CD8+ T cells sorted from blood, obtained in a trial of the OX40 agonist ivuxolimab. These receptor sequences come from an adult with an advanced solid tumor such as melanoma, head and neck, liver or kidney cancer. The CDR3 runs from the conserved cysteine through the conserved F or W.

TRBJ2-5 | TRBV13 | CASSSNRGTQETQYF
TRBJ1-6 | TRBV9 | CASSDQGLNNSPLHF
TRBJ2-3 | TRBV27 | CASSLGLSTRDTQYF
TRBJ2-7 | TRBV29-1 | CSVEGTRPYEQYF
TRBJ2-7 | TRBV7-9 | CASSYPAYEQYF
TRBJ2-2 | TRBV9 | CASSVTRLLQVNTGELFF
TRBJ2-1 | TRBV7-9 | CASSLPFGRGPSYNEQFF
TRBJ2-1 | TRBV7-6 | CASSLISGIRKNNEQFF
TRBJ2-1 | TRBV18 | CASSETSNEQFF
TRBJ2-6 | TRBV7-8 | CASSLEAGRSFSGANVLTF
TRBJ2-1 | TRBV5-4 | CASTQTNNEQFF
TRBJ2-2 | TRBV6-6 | CASSGTNAGELFF
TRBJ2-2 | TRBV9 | CASSVVGPGELFF
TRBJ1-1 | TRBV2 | CASGLSGITEAFF
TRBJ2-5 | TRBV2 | CASRATQETQYF
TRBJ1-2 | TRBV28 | CASSWFREGDYGYTF
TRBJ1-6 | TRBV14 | CASSLGPNSPLHF
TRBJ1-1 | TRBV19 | CASSIGLTEAFF
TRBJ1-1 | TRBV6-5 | CASRVEVLRPEAFF
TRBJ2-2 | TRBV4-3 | CASSQDEGDYTGELFF
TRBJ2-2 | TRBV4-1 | CASSLLEGPNTGELFF
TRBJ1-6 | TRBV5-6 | CASSFSEDWSPLHF
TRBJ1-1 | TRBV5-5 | CASSWGQNEAFF
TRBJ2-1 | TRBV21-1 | CASSKASGLAGGRNEQFF
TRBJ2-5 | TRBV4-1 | CASSQGRDPDQETQYF
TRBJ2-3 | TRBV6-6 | CASSSFSGGTKDTQYF
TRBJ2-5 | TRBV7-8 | CASSYGLAGGPGVRETQYF
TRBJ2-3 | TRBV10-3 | CAISENLRDTQYF
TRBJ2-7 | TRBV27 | CASSFGQGGYEQYF